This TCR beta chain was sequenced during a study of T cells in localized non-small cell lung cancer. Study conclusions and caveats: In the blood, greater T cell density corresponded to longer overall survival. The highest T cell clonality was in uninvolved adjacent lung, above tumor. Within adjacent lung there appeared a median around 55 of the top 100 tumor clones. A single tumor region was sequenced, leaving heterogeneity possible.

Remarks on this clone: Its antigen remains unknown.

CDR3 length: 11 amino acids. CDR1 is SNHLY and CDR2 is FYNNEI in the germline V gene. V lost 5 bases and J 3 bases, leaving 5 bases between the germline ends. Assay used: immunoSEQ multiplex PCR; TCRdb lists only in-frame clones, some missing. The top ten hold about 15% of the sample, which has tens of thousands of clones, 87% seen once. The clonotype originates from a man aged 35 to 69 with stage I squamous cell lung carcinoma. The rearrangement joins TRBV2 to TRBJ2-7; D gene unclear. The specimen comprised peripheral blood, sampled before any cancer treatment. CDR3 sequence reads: CASSLFYEQYF. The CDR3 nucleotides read TGTGCCAGCAGTCTTTTCTACGAGCAGTACTTC.